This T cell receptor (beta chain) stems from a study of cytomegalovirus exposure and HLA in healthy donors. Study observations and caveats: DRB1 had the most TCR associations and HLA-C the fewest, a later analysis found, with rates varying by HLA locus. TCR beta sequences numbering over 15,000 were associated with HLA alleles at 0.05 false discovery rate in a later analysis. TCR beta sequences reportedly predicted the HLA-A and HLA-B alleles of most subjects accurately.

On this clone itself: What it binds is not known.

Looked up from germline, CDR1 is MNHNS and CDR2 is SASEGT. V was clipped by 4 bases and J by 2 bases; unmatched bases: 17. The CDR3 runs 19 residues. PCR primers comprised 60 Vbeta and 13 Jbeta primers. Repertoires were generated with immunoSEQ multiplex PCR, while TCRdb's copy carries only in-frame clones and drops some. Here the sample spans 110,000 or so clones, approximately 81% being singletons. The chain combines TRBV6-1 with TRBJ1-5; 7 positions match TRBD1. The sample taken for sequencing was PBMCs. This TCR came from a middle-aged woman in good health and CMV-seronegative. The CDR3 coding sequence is TGTGCCAGCAGTGCCCAGACAGGGATATTAGTTGGCGGCAATCAGCCCCAGCATTTT. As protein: CASSAQTGILVGGNQPQHF.